Included here is one T cell receptor (beta chain) sequence, with context. In this sample, this clonotype turned up many times. There is no known antigen for this receptor. No base quality information exists; no much larger clone differs at one position. Ophthalmopathy patients had moderately to severely active disease, Clinical Activity Score of at least 3, NOSPECS grade of at least 4, and duration under 3 months. Exclusion was applied to patients with uncontrolled infections, other autoimmune diseases, pregnancy or lactation. Clinical symptoms, serum thyroxine and TRAb, thyroid ultrasound, and orbital computed tomography formed the basis for the diagnoses. PBMCs were isolated from 10 ml of fresh peripheral blood by Ficoll-Paque density gradient centrifugation. Total RNA was extracted using Trizol reagent, and RNA quality was assessed on an Agilent 2100 Bioanalyzer. This record comes from a study of T cells in Graves' hyperthyroidism and ophthalmopathy (dated by TCRdb to the late 2010s). Regarding the research as a whole: Peripheral blood samples were taken at initial diagnosis, before any treatment was given. To identify distinguishing TCR V-J signatures, a discovery cohort of 90 to 100 patients was used, comprising approximately 40 with Graves' ophthalmopathy and some 60 with stable Graves' hyperthyroidism. Prospective prediction of ophthalmopathy was tested in an independent validation cohort consisting of some 20 hyperthyroidism patients and more than 15 patients who later progressed to ophthalmopathy. The 75 to 100 discovery patients were randomly divided into training and test sets at a 7:3 ratio. Thyroid tissue and blood T-cell repertoires from six or seven Graves' hyperthyroidism patients were also compared in the study. Following sampling, methimazole starting at 30 mg daily was given to hyperthyroidism patients, and high-dose intravenous methylprednisolone was given to ophthalmopathy patients. The paper describes TCR Vbeta CDR3 sequencing of 135 peripheral blood samples, made up of under 50 ophthalmopathy patients, more than 70 hyperthyroidism patients and 17 progressor patients.

TCR beta CDR3 regions were amplified from RNA transcripts. For the first round of RT-PCR on the TCR CDR3, the HTBI primer set was used together with the Qiagen OneStep RT-PCR kit. Libraries were constructed in a second round of multiplex PCR, after which size selection and purification were carried out. The libraries were sequenced on an Illumina HiSeq2000 using paired-end 100 bp reads. Under the source paper's analysis protocol: SOAPnuke was used to process the raw data, with reads discarded if the reads contained adapters or uncalled bases, had a mean Phred below 15, or lacked an exact constant-primer or identifier match. COPE v1.2.5 was used to merge high-quality paired reads, and clonotypes were defined as unique nucleotide sequences. MiTCR v1.1 was used to align the clonotypes against IMGT TRBV, TRBD and TRBJ reference segments. The analysis was restricted to V-J combinations with a frequency above 0.0001, which together covered just over 98% of the repertoires. The TCS score was defined as the ratio of F50 (clonal expansion) to E x V (chaos), calculated using BLOSUM62-based TCRdist between CDR3 peptides within each V-J. Welch's t-statistics and random forest reduced approximately 520 V-J features to under 15, which were used in a naive Bayes classifier (R e1071). TCRdb reprocessing: public reads trimmed at Q25 with fastp, clones called with MiXCR, in-frame beta chains kept. Rows with a matching CDR3 protein are joined into one entry that keeps the most common DNA and genes. These V and J calls derive from TCRdb rather than the authors' analysis. The sample table holds some 360,000 distinct CDR3 sequences, of which 15% to 20% were seen once. The leading ten clones occupy around a sixth of the sample.

Broader findings and caveats from the paper: No statistical method was used to set the sample size in advance, and investigators knew the group allocation. Most expanded thyroid clonotypes (frequency above 0.001) were also found in blood, which suggests that blood repertoires may mirror thyroid immune responses. In validation, progression to ophthalmopathy was predicted by the model with 70% to 71% sensitivity and about 72% specificity, a median of approximately 6.5 months before onset. A model built on a 13 V-J signature distinguished ophthalmopathy from stable hyperthyroidism, reaching 85% to 90% sensitivity and 81.08% specificity in cross-validation and 80%/75% in testing.

From the cysteine through the phenylalanine, the CDR3 covers 13 amino acids. Only CDR3 DNA remains: 39 bases, in frame from the first base. At the junction V is shortened by 5 bases and J by 6 bases, with 14 bases in between. CDR1 and CDR2 are read off the germline V gene as MDHEN and SYDVKM. The chain is encoded by TRBV28 joined to TRBJ2-7; the D region may be TRBD1 or TRBD2, each matching 5 bases equally. Sequenced sample: blood. The clonotype originates from a woman aged 40 to 49 with Graves' ophthalmopathy. The DNA sequence follows: TGTGCCAGCAGTGACCAGAGGGACCCCGAGCAGTACTTC. Translated, it reads CASSDQRDPEQYF.